The 10 T cell receptor beta chains given below trace back to one sample, sequenced in a study of OX40 agonist ivuxolimab in advanced cancers. Assay used: immunoSEQ multiplex PCR; TCRdb lists only in-frame clones, some missing. The sample has about 79,000 clones, 88% seen once. The source was CD4+ or CD8+ T cells sorted from blood, collected in a trial of the OX40 agonist ivuxolimab. Source of these receptors: an adult with an advanced solid tumor such as melanoma, head and neck, liver or kidney cancer.

The CDR3 DNA reads as TGTGCCAGCAGACCTCAGACTAGCGAGAGGAATGAGCAGTTCTTC. As protein: CASRPQTSERNEQFF. V gene TRBV11-2 combines with J gene TRBJ2-1; 8 bases are shared with TRBD2. In germline, CDR1 is SGHAT, CDR2 FQNNGV. The CDR3 has 15 residues. V lost 6 bases to trimming and J lost 7 bases; unmatched junction nucleotides: 11.

The rearrangement joins TRBV7-9 to TRBJ2-1; 12 bases fit TRBD2. The CDR3 runs to 15 residues. J lost 7 bases, V lost 1 base, and 2 bases had no gene match. CDR1 and CDR2 (germline): SEHNR, FQNEAQ (reference sequence). This chain's CDR3 is CASSLVGTSGNEQFF. In DNA, the CDR3 is TGTGCCAGCAGCTTAGTGGGGACTAGCGGGAATGAGCAGTTCTTC.

This clone was detected only a few times. CDR3 sequence: CASSLGTGLRELFF. CDR3 DNA sequence: TGTGCCAGCAGCTTAGGGACAGGGCTCCGGGAGCTGTTTTTT. The chain carries TRBV7-8 and TRBJ2-2; 8 positions agree with TRBD1. Germline V CDR1 and CDR2: SGHVS, FQNEAQ. The CDR3 is 14 amino acids. V lost 1 base, J lost 9 bases, and 4 bases stayed unmatched.

The chain uses TRBV19 and TRBJ1-3; D is possibly TRBD1 (5 bases). This CDR3 has 14 amino acids. The ends were cut back, 7 bases at V and 4 bases at J, with 14 bases in the middle. Looked up from germline, CDR1 is LNHDA and CDR2 is SQIVND (reference sequence). Here the CDR3 reads CASTTRGSGNTIYF. The CDR3, as DNA: TGTGCCAGTACCACTAGGGGTTCGGGAAACACCATATATTTT.

The chain recombines TRBV5-4 with TRBJ1-5; TRBD1 aligns across 7 bases. The CDR3 is 13 residues long. Per the germline V gene, CDR1 is SGHNT and CDR2 is YYREEE (reference sequence). The J segment lost 6 bases and the V segment lost 4 bases, leaving 4 bases of the junction unmatched. The CDR3 nucleotides read TGTGCCAGCAGCCCTGGGACAGCTCAGCCCCAGCATTTT. It codes for CASSPGTAQPQHF.

The rearrangement links TRBV11-3 to TRBJ2-3; D tentatively reads TRBD1 or TRBD2 (5 bases each). Germline-derived CDR1 and CDR2 are SGHNT and YENEEA. V dropped 5 bases and J dropped 2 bases, with 17 bases sitting between them. The CDR3 covers 16 residues. The CDR3 reads CASSHLRGRNTDTQYF. The CDR3, as DNA: TGTGCCAGCAGCCACTTACGGGGCAGAAACACAGATACGCAGTATTTT.

The CDR3 bases are TGTGCCAGCAGTCCCCGGGTAAGAGCGGAGACCCAGTACTTC. It is translated as CASSPRVRAETQYF. The chain joins TRBV28 to TRBJ2-5; D remains unclear. This CDR3 region has 14 residues. Germline V gives CDR1 MDHEN, CDR2 SYDVKM. Deletions cut 5 bases from V and 5 bases from J, with 15 bases between.

This rearrangement joins TRBV7-9 to TRBJ2-1, with 14 bases identical to TRBD2. V shed 6 bases and J 9 bases; nucleotides not matched to a gene: 7. The CDR3 runs 15 residues. Germline-derived CDR1 and CDR2 are SEHNR and FQNEAQ (reference sequence). For the CDR3, the DNA is TGTGCCAGCAGGGCGGGACTAGCGGGAGCAGGTGAGCAGTTCTTC. Protein: CASRAGLAGAGEQFF.

The rearrangement joins TRBV6-5 to TRBJ1-1; D is unresolved. The CDR3 length is 13 residues. CDR1 MNHEY and CDR2 SVGAGI come from the germline V gene. V was shortened by 2 bases and J by 1 base, with 5 bases between the two germline ends. The CDR3 region is CASSYRKNTEAFF. CDR3 nucleotides: TGTGCCAGCAGTTACCGCAAGAACACTGAAGCTTTCTTT.

V usage is TRBV25-1 and J usage is TRBJ2-5, with 8 positions matching TRBD2. The germline V gene encodes CDR1 MGHDK and CDR2 SYGVNS. This CDR3 region has 17 residues. Trimming removed 0 bases from V and 4 bases from J; junction bases left unmatched: 10. DNA of the CDR3: TGTGCCAGCAGTGAATACAAGCTAGCGGGTGGGACAGAGACCCAGTACTTC. This codes for CASSEYKLAGGTETQYF.